This T cell receptor beta chain appears in the sequencing data of a study of T cell responses to AZD1222 COVID-19 vaccine. Study-wide results and limits: Clonal diversity was possibly underestimated, and white British individuals and females predominated among donors. Per reports, nearly half of all spike-specific TCRs target regions that are unmutated in variants. Baseline antibody screening turned up just a handful of seropositive AZD1222 recipients. Repertoire sampling happened only post peak T cell response.

This CDR3 comprises 13 residues. After removal of 5 bases from V and 6 bases from J, the junction contained 6 bases not matched to a gene. CDR1 and CDR2 from the germline V gene are MDHEN and SYDVKM. Worth noting for this clone: Its antigen is as yet unknown.

The repertoire was sequenced with immunoSEQ multiplex PCR; TCRdb's copy has only in-frame clones and lacks some. This sample carries around 99,000 clones, approximately 90% of them seen once, and the ten largest clones take 7.5% to 9.5%. Sequencing used peripheral blood, obtained 28 days after the second AZD1222 dose. This chain uses TRBV28 with TRBJ1-2, with 7 positions matching TRBD1. The clonotype comes from an adult who received the AZD1222 COVID-19 vaccine. CDR3 region: CASSGDSYDGYTF. Written as DNA, the CDR3 is TGTGCCAGCAGTGGGGACAGCTATGATGGCTACACCTTC.